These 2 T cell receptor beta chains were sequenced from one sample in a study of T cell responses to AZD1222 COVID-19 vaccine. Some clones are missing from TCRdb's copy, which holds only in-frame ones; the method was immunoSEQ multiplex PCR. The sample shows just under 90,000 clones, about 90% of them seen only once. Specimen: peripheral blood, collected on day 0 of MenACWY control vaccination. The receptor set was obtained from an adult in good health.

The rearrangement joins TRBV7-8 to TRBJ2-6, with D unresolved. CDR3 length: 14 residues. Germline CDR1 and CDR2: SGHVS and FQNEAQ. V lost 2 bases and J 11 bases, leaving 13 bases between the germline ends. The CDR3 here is CASSLTVRSYVLTF. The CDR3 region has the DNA TGTGCCAGCAGCTTAACGGTCAGATCCTACGTCCTGACTTTC.

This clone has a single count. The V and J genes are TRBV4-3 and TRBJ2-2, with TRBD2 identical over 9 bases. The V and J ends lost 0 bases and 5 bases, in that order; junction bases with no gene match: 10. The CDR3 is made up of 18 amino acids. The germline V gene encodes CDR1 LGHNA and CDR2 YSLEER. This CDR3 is CASSQEWLTSGRTGELFF. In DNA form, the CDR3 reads TGCGCCAGCAGCCAAGAGTGGTTGACTAGCGGACGAACCGGGGAGCTGTTTTTT.